This T cell receptor (beta chain) was found in a study of T cell responses to AZD1222 COVID-19 vaccine. The length of the CDR3 is 15 residues. Germline lookup yields CDR1 SEHNR and CDR2 FQNEAQ (reference sequence). Trimming at V came to 2 bases and at J to 4 bases, leaving 4 bases not matched to a gene. Measured with immunoSEQ multiplex PCR; TCRdb has only the in-frame clones, and not every one. The repertoire holds about 180,000 clones, with roughly nine tenths as singletons. The rearrangement uses TRBV7-9 and TRBJ1-3; 8 bases fit TRBD1. This material consisted of peripheral blood, taken on day 0 of AZD1222 vaccination. The clonotype was recovered from an adult in good health. The DNA for the CDR3 is TGTGCCAGCAGCTTATTGCAGGGGGCGGGAAACACCATATATTTT. Its translation: CASSLLQGAGNTIYF. Full variable domain (outside the CDR3, taken from reference TRBV7-9 and TRBJ1-3): DTGVSQNPRHKITKRGQNVTFRCDPISEHNRLYWYRQTLGQGPEFLTYFQNEAQLEKSRLLSDRFSAERPKGSFSTLEIQRTEQGDSAMYLCASSLLQGAGNTIYFGEGSWLTVV.